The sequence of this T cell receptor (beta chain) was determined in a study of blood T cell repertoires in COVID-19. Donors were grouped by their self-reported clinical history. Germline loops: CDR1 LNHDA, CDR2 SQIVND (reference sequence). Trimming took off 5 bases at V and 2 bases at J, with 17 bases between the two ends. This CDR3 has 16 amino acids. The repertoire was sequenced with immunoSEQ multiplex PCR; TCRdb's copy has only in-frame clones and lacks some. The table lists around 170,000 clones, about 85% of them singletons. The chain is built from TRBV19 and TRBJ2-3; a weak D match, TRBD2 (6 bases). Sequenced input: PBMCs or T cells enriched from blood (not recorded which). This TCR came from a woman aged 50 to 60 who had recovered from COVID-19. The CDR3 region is CASSGGWQILTDTQYF. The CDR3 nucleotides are TGTGCCAGTAGTGGGGGGTGGCAGATCCTCACAGATACGCAGTATTTT.